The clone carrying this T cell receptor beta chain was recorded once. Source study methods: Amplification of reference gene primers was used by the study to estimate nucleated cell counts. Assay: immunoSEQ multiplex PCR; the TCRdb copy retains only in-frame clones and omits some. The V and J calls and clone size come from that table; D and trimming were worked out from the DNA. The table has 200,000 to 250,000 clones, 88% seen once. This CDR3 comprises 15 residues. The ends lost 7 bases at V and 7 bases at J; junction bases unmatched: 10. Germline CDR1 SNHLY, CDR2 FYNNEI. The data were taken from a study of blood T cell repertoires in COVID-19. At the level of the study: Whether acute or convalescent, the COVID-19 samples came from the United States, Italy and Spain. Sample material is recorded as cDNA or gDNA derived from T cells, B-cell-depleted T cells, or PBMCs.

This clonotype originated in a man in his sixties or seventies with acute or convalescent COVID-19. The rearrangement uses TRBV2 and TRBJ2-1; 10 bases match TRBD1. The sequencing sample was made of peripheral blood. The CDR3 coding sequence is TGTGCCAGCACCCCCGACAGGGGGCTGGAGAATGAGCAGTTCTTC. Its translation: CASTPDRGLENEQFF. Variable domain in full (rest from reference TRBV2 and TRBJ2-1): EPEVTQTPSHQVTQMGQEVILRCVPISNHLYFYWYRQILGQKVEFLVSFYNNEISEKSEIFDDQFSVERPDGSNFTLKIRSTKLEDSAMYFCASTPDRGLENEQFFGPGTRLTVL.